This T cell receptor beta chain was recorded in a study of T cell responses to AZD1222 COVID-19 vaccine. Clones were read by immunoSEQ multiplex PCR, and TCRdb kept only the in-frame ones, dropping some. The sample yields roughly 100,000 clones, around 90% seen once. Combined were second doses at about 4 or about 12 weeks. V lost 0 bases and J lost 7, with 10 bases in between. CDR3 length: 14 residues. CDR1 is LGHNA and CDR2 is YSLEER in the germline V gene. As concerns this clone: Its target is unknown.

Points from the study as a whole: Receipt of two AZD1222 doses was followed by a rise in Spike-specific TCR breadth and depth.

V usage is TRBV4-3 and J usage is TRBJ1-3; no definite D call. The material was peripheral blood, obtained 28 days after the second AZD1222 dose. The source is an adult who received the AZD1222 COVID-19 vaccine. The CDR3 reads CASSQDAALNTIYF. The CDR3 DNA reads TGCGCCAGCAGCCAAGATGCCGCGCTTAACACCATATATTTT.